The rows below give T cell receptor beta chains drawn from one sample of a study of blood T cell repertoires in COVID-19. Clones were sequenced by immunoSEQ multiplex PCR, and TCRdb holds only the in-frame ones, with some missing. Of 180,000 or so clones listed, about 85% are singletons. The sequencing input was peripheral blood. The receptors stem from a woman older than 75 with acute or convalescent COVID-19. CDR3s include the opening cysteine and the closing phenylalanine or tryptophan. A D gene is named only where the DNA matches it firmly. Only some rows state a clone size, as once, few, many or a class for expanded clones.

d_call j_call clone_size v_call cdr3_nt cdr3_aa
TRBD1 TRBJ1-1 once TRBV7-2 TGTGCCAGCAGCTTCCCGACAGGGTCCCCTGAAGCTTTCTTT CASSFPTGSPEAFF
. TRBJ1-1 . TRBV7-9 TGTGCCAGCAGCATCCGGGGGGTTAGCGACACTGAAGCTTTCTTT CASSIRGVSDTEAFF
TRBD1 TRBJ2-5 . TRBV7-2 TGTGCCAGCAGCTTATTTCGGGACAGACAAGAGACCCAGTACTTC CASSLFRDRQETQYF
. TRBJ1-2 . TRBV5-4 TGTGCCAGCAGCGTCGACAGATATGGCTACACCTTC CASSVDRYGYTF
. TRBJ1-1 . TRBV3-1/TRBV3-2 TGTGCCAGCAGCCAAGGGGGAAGCGGATGGGAGTTT CASSQGGSGWEF
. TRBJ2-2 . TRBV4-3 TGCGCCAGCAGCCAAGAGATGACGGAGGTCGGGGAGCTGTTTTTT CASSQEMTEVGELFF
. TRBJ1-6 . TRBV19 TGTGCCAGTAGTGGACTAATCGGTAATTCACCCCTCCACTTT CASSGLIGNSPLHF
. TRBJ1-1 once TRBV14 TGTGCCAGCAGCCAAAGCGGGGGGCCCCACGCTTTCTTT CASSQSGGPHAFF
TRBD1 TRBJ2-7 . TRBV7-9 TGTGCCAGCAGCCTCGGGACAGGGCACTACGAGCAGTACTTC CASSLGTGHYEQYF
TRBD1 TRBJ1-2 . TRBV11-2 TGTGCCAGCAGCTCCCTTTCAGGGGGCTTGGCGGGCTACACCTTC CASSSLSGGLAGYTF
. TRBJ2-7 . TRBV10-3 TGTGCCATCAGTGAGTCAGGAGCGGGCCCCTACGAGCAGTACTTC CAISESGAGPYEQYF
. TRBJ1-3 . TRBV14 TGTGCCAGCAGCCCCAGACGGGGGGCGCTTCAATTGCCTGGAAACACCATATATTTT CASSPRRGALQLPGNTIYF
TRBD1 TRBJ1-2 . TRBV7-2 TGTGCCAGCAGCTTATTTGACAGGGGAGTAGGCGGCTACACCTTC CASSLFDRGVGGYTF
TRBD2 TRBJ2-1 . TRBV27 TGTGCCAGCAGTCGGATTAACAGACTAGCGGGATACAATGAGCAGTTCTTC CASSRINRLAGYNEQFF
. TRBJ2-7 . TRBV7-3 TGTGCCAGCAGCTTAAGGGGATCGGAAGGGGCCTACGAGCAGTACTTC CASSLRGSEGAYEQYF
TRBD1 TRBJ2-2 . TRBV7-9 TGTGCCAGCAGCGCGGGACAGGGGATGGTCGGGGAGCTGTTTTTT CASSAGQGMVGELFF
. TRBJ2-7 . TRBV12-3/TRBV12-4 TGTGCCAGCAGCTCCGGGATACAGAGGGAGCAGTACTTC CASSSGIQREQYF